Presented here are 5 T cell receptor beta chains from one specimen sequenced in a study of OX40 agonist ivuxolimab in advanced cancers. Profiling relied on immunoSEQ multiplex PCR, and the TCRdb table lists in-frame clones only, not all of them. The repertoire includes around 94,000 clones, around 86% of them detected once, and around 0.3% sits in the top ten. The source material was CD4+ or CD8+ T cells sorted from blood, sampled in a trial of the OX40 agonist ivuxolimab. These receptors originate from an adult with an advanced solid tumor such as melanoma, head and neck, liver or kidney cancer.

V usage is TRBV10-3 and J usage is TRBJ1-6; no definite D call. Germline V lookup: CDR1 ENHRY, CDR2 SYGVKD. This CDR3 contains 14 residues. V was shortened by 3 bases and J by 7 bases, with 10 bases between the two germline ends. The CDR3 DNA follows: TGTGCCATCAGTGATATGCCGACCAATTCACCCCTCCACTTT. Protein: CAISDMPTNSPLHF.

The genes are TRBV11-3 and TRBJ1-1; 7 bases map to TRBD1. V trimming: 4 bases; J trimming: 7 bases; junction bases outside the gene matches: 12. Germline lookup yields CDR1 SGHNT and CDR2 YENEEA. This CDR3 comprises 15 residues. CDR3 amino acids: CASSSSRGGSIEAFF. The CDR3 DNA follows: TGTGCCAGCAGCTCCTCGAGAGGGGGCTCGATTGAAGCTTTCTTT. The full variable domain, rest sourced from reference TRBV11-3 and TRBJ1-1, is EAGVVQSPRYKIIEKKQPVAFWCNPISGHNTLYWYLQNLGQGPELLIRYENEEAVDDSQLPKDRFSAERLKGVDSTLKIQPAELGDSAVYLCASSSSRGGSIEAFFGQGTRLTVV.

The chain carries TRBV6-5 and TRBJ1-1; 7 bases map to TRBD1. Germline CDR1 reads MNHEY; CDR2 reads SVGAGI. The CDR3 consists of 14 residues. V lost 4 bases and J lost 4; bases outside the gene matches: 6. CDR3 DNA sequence: TGTGCCAGCAGTTCGAGGGGGCAGAGCACTGAAGCTTTCTTT. Encoded protein: CASSSRGQSTEAFF.

This clone was detected only a few times. This chain uses TRBV30 with TRBJ2-3; no firm D call. CDR1 and CDR2 (germline): GTSNPN, SVGIG (reference sequence). CDR3 length: 13 amino acids. Trimming took off 5 bases at V and 0 bases at J, with 9 bases between the two ends. In DNA, the CDR3 is TGTGCCTGGGACCCCGGGAGCACAGATACGCAGTATTTT. This sequence encodes CAWDPGSTDTQYF.

The genes are TRBV10-2 and TRBJ1-5; no clear D. Looked up from germline, CDR1 is WSHSY and CDR2 is SAAADI. The CDR3 runs 14 residues. Trimming shortened V by 0 bases and J by 4 bases, and 7 bases separated the two germline ends. In DNA form, the CDR3 reads TGCGCCAGCAGTGAGTCCATGATAAATCAGCCCCAGCATTTT. Amino acids: CASSESMINQPQHF.